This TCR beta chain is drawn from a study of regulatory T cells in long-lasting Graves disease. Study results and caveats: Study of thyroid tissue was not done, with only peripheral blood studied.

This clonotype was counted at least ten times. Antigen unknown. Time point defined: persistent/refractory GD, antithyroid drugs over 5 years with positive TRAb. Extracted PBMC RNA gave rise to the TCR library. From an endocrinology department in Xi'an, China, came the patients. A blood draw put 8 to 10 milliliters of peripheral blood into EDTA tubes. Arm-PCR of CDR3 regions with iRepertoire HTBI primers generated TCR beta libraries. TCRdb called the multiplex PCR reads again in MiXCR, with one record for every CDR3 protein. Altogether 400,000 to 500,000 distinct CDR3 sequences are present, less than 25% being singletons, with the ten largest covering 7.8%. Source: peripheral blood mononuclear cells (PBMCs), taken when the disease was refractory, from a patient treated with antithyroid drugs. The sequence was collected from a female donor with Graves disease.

CDR3 nucleotide sequence: TGTGCCAGCAGTTTCCGAGGACTAGAGTCCTACGAGCAGTACTTC. It encodes CASSFRGLESYEQYF. The J gene is TRBJ2-7, the V gene TRBV28, with 7 positions matching TRBD2. The CDR3 totals 15 residues. Germline CDR1 and CDR2: MDHEN and SYDVKM. Trimming cost V 3 bases and J 1 base; bases outside gene matches: 6.